These T cell receptor beta chains were read from a single sample in a study of PD-1 blockade in classical Hodgkin lymphoma. Clones were read by immunoSEQ multiplex PCR, and TCRdb kept only the in-frame ones, dropping some. This table has approximately 17,000 clones, around 86% appearing once. The specimen was peripheral blood mononuclear cells (PBMCs), collected at baseline. Every receptor here comes from a human donor with classical Hodgkin lymphoma. Each CDR3 is given with its conserved first and last residue. D genes are given only for firm matches. Not every row has a clone size; where given, it reads once, few, many or a size class.

abundance | j_gene | d_gene | v_gene | CDR3aa | CDR3nt
few | TRBJ2-7 | NA | TRBV21-1 | CASGRSRETGQYEQYF | TGTGCCAGCGGAAGGTCGCGTGAGACAGGGCAATACGAGCAGTACTTC
NA | TRBJ2-2 | TRBD2 | TRBV2 | CASRGTSGGQNTGELFF | TGTGCCAGCAGGGGGACTAGCGGGGGCCAGAACACCGGGGAGCTGTTTTTT
NA | TRBJ2-1 | TRBD2 | TRBV7-9 | CASSPGTSGYNEQFF | TGTGCCAGCAGCCCCGGGACTAGCGGCTACAATGAGCAGTTCTTC
NA | TRBJ1-5 | NA | TRBV7-9 | CASSLNMDSQPQHF | TGTGCCAGCAGCTTAAACATGGACAGTCAGCCCCAGCATTTT
NA | TRBJ1-1 | TRBD1 | TRBV4-1 | CASSLRHGQVGAEAFF | TGCGCCAGCAGCCTGCGACACGGACAGGTAGGCGCTGAAGCTTTCTTT
few | TRBJ1-3 | NA | TRBV19 | CASSITAGNGNTIYF | TGTGCCAGTAGTATTACTGCGGGGAATGGAAACACCATATATTTT
NA | TRBJ2-1 | NA | TRBV2 | CASSPPGYNEQFF | TGTGCCAGCAGCCCCCCAGGCTACAATGAGCAGTTCTTC
NA | TRBJ2-7 | NA | TRBV5-1 | CASSEQRAGLLHEQYF | TGCGCCAGCAGCGAACAGCGGGCAGGGCTACTCCACGAGCAGTACTTC
NA | TRBJ1-4 | NA | TRBV7-8 | CASSFVPGEKLFF | TGTGCCAGCAGCTTCGTGCCTGGTGAAAAACTGTTTTTT
NA | TRBJ1-2 | TRBD1 | TRBV19 | CASSATGGNYGYTF | TGTGCCAGTAGTGCGACAGGGGGTAACTATGGCTACACCTTC
NA | TRBJ2-7 | NA | TRBV6-1 | CASSEQMGRDYEQYF | TGTGCCAGCAGTGAACAGATGGGCAGGGACTACGAGCAGTACTTC
once | TRBJ2-2 | TRBD1 | TRBV29-1 | CSVDERGRAGELFF | TGCAGCGTTGATGAGAGGGGGCGGGCCGGGGAGCTGTTTTTT
few | TRBJ1-5 | NA | TRBV19 | CASSPGQRQPQHF | TGTGCCAGTAGTCCGGGACAACGTCAGCCCCAGCATTTT
NA | TRBJ2-1 | TRBD1 | TRBV14 | CASSHFWTGSNEQFF | TGTGCCAGCAGCCATTTCTGGACAGGGAGCAATGAGCAGTTCTTC
NA | TRBJ2-7 | NA | TRBV2 | CASSEATRGRDEQYF | TGTGCCAGCAGTGAAGCCACCAGGGGTCGAGACGAGCAGTACTTC
NA | TRBJ2-7 | NA | TRBV4-1 | CASSQEDAPPYEQYF | TGCGCCAGCAGCCAAGAGGACGCTCCTCCCTACGAGCAGTACTTC
many | TRBJ1-2 | TRBD1 | TRBV6-1 | CASRWWQGGNYGYTF | TGTGCCAGCAGATGGTGGCAGGGGGGAAACTATGGCTACACCTTC
NA | TRBJ2-2 | TRBD1 | TRBV30 | CAWSGQGVIANTGELFF | TGTGCCTGGAGCGGACAGGGGGTGATCGCGAACACCGGGGAGCTGTTTTTT
NA | TRBJ2-7 | TRBD1 | TRBV28 | CASSLYVVDRGSYEQYF | TGTGCCAGCAGTTTATATGTTGTGGACAGGGGCTCCTACGAGCAGTACTTC
NA | TRBJ1-1 | NA | TRBV6-1 | CASSEGHRVGTEAFF | TGTGCCAGCAGTGAGGGACATAGAGTAGGCACTGAAGCTTTCTTT
NA | TRBJ2-2 | NA | TRBV16 | CASSQFQPGELFF | TGTGCCAGCAGCCAGTTCCAGCCCGGGGAGCTGTTTTTT
NA | TRBJ2-3 | TRBD2 | TRBV19 | CASSKESGVPIYTDTQYF | TGTGCCAGTAGTAAGGAGAGCGGGGTCCCCATTTACACAGATACGCAGTATTTT
NA | TRBJ1-6 | NA | TRBV7-6 | CASSSRTTGSPLHF | TGTGCCAGCAGCTCCAGGACCACAGGATCACCCCTCCACTTT
few | TRBJ2-7 | TRBD2 | TRBV6-6 | CASTMRAGGVGEQYF | TGTGCCAGCACAATGAGGGCGGGAGGCGTGGGCGAGCAGTACTTC
NA | TRBJ2-1 | NA | TRBV9 | CASSGGSGTYGEQFF | TGTGCCAGCAGCGGGGGAAGTGGGACCTACGGTGAGCAGTTCTTC
NA | TRBJ2-2 | NA | TRBV7-6 | CASSLMSRGEGTGELFF | TGTGCCAGCAGCTTGATGAGTAGGGGGGAAGGCACCGGGGAGCTGTTTTTT
NA | TRBJ2-7 | NA | TRBV29-1 | CSVEQQAGYEQYF | TGCAGCGTTGAACAGCAGGCGGGATACGAGCAGTACTTC
once | TRBJ2-1 | NA | TRBV7-9 | CASSPLPGTYNEQFF | TGTGCCAGCAGCCCCCTACCCGGGACATACAATGAGCAGTTCTTC
NA | TRBJ2-1 | TRBD2 | TRBV5-4 | CASSLALAVSSYNEQFF | TGTGCCAGCAGCTTGGCTCTAGCGGTGAGCTCCTACAATGAGCAGTTCTTC
NA | TRBJ2-1 | TRBD2 | TRBV2 | CASSFGGRSSYNEQFF | TGTGCCAGCAGTTTTGGCGGGAGATCTTCCTACAATGAGCAGTTCTTC
once | TRBJ2-7 | NA | TRBV19 | CASSTDSPYEQYF | TGTGCCAGTAGTACGGACAGCCCCTACGAGCAGTACTTC
NA | TRBJ2-7 | NA | TRBV10-3 | CASCPGSSYEQYF | TGTGCCAGCTGTCCAGGGAGTTCCTACGAGCAGTACTTC
NA | TRBJ2-3 | NA | TRBV6-4 | CASSDSIGVKGTQYF | TGTGCCAGCAGTGACTCGATAGGGGTGAAGGGTACGCAGTATTTT
NA | TRBJ2-4 | NA | TRBV19 | CASSEVWGESKNIQYF | TGTGCCAGTAGTGAGGTGTGGGGGGAGTCCAAAAACATTCAGTACTTC
NA | TRBJ2-5 | TRBD2 | TRBV13 | CASSQTSGGNETQYF | TGTGCCAGCAGCCAGACTAGCGGGGGGAATGAGACCCAGTACTTC
NA | TRBJ2-3 | NA | TRBV28 | CASSSPTDTQYF | TGTGCCAGCAGTTCTCCCACAGATACGCAGTATTTT
NA | TRBJ1-5 | NA | TRBV30 | CAWGLQQGWKPQHF | TGTGCCTGGGGGTTACAACAGGGTTGGAAGCCCCAGCATTTT
NA | TRBJ1-5 | NA | TRBV6-6 | CASSYDNQPQHF | TGTGCCAGCAGTTACGACAATCAGCCCCAGCATTTT
NA | TRBJ2-3 | TRBD2 | TRBV9 | CASSVGGTSGIDTQYF | TGTGCCAGCAGCGTAGGCGGGACTAGCGGAATAGATACGCAGTATTTT
NA | TRBJ1-2 | NA | TRBV7-9 | CAITNREREGYTF | TGTGCCATAACGAACAGGGAACGGGAAGGCTACACCTTC
few | TRBJ2-7 | TRBD1 | TRBV7-9 | CASSSEQGASYEQYF | TGTGCCAGCAGTTCCGAACAGGGGGCATCGTACGAGCAGTACTTC
medium-sized | TRBJ1-1 | NA | TRBV28 | CASSFMGAEAFF | TGTGCCAGCAGTTTTATGGGCGCTGAAGCTTTCTTT
NA | TRBJ2-5 | TRBD2 | TRBV9 | CASSVLAGHQETQYF | TGTGCCAGCAGCGTGCTAGCGGGTCACCAAGAGACCCAGTACTTC
NA | TRBJ2-7 | NA | TRBV7-9 | CASSLTSSLGPYEQYF | TGTGCCAGCAGCCTAACAAGCTCCCTAGGACCCTACGAGCAGTACTTC
NA | TRBJ2-4 | NA | TRBV11-2 | CASSLLAKNIQYF | TGTGCCAGCAGCTTATTAGCCAAAAACATTCAGTACTTC